This passage covers 17 T cell receptor beta chains from one sample sequenced in a study of Graves' ophthalmopathy and Graves' hyperthyroidism. Amplification targeted the TCR beta CDR3 regions, with RNA transcripts as the source material. After a first-round RT-PCR with HTBI primers, a second-round multiplex PCR was run. Each CDR3 protein is one row after TCRdb ran MiXCR on the multiplex PCR reads. This sample has approximately 700,000 distinct CDR3 sequences, with roughly two fifths found just once. The sample comprised peripheral blood. These receptors all stem from an adult man with Graves' ophthalmopathy.

This clonotype was seen repeatedly, ten times or more. The rearrangement uses TRBV9 and TRBJ1-1, with TRBD1 identical over 12 bases. The CDR3 contains 16 residues. The ends lost 0 bases at V and 7 bases at J; junction bases unmatched: 7. Per the germline V gene, CDR1 is SGDLS and CDR2 is YYNGEE. The CDR3 loop is CASSVEGTGGSVEAFF. DNA of the CDR3: TGTGCCAGCAGCGTAGAAGGGACAGGGGGCTCGGTTGAAGCTTTCTTT. Combining the CDR3 with reference TRBV9 and TRBJ1-1 gives the whole variable domain DSGVTQTPKHLITATGQRVTLRCSPRSGDLSVYWYQQSLDQGLQFLIQYYNGEERAKGNILERFSAQQFPDLHSELNLSSLELGDSALYFCASSVEGTGGSVEAFFGQGTRLTVV.

This clonotype has only a few counts. The junction and the germline gene differ at one end; a read error may be behind it. The chain links TRBV10-3 to TRBJ2-7, with D unresolved. This CDR3 has 14 amino acids. Germline CDR1 and CDR2: ENHRY and SYGVKD. CDR3 sequence: CASSYSTDDYEQYF. CDR3 nucleotides: TGTGCCAGCAGTTACTCTACAGATGACTACGAGCAGTACTTC.

V usage is TRBV9 and J usage is TRBJ2-2; D tentatively reads TRBD1 or TRBD2 (5 bases each). Germline V gene sequence: CDR1 SGDLS, CDR2 YYNGEE. V was trimmed by 4 bases and J by 4 bases, leaving 17 bases between them. This CDR3 has 16 residues. DNA for the CDR3: TGTGCCAGCAGCCCTCTGTCAGGGACGAGCACCGGGGAGCTGTTTTTT. Amino acids: CASSPLSGTSTGELFF.

This chain's CDR3 is CASSYRGPQETQYF. The CDR3, as DNA: TGTGCCAGCAGTTACAGGGGACCCCAAGAGACCCAGTACTTC. The rearrangement uses TRBV6-5 and TRBJ2-5, with D perhaps matching TRBD1 or TRBD2 (5 bases each). The germline V gene has CDR1 MNHEY and CDR2 SVGAGI. Trimming stripped 2 bases from V and 1 base from J, with 8 bases between. This CDR3 has 14 amino acids.

About this clonotype: A much larger clone sits a single nucleotide away, making a read error possible. The chain couples TRBV9 to TRBJ1-4; D not resolved. Per the germline V gene, CDR1 is SGDLS and CDR2 is YYNGEE. CDR3 length equals 16 residues. CDR3 protein: CASSSEVGQVNEKLLF. The CDR3 DNA reads as TGTGCCAGCAGCTCAGAGGTCGGGCAGGTAAATGAAAAACTGCTTTTT.

This clonotype was recorded at least ten times. The chain has TRBV7-2 and TRBJ2-7, with a weak D call TRBD2 (6 bases). Trimming shortened V by 2 bases and J by 2 bases, and 16 bases separated the two germline ends. The CDR3 spans 16 residues. Per the germline V gene, CDR1 is SGHTA and CDR2 is FQGNSA. The CDR3: CASSLTGTYSTYEQYF. The DNA of the CDR3 is TGTGCCAGCAGCTTAACCGGGACTTATTCCACCTACGAGCAGTACTTC.

This clonotype was observed at least ten times. The chain combines TRBV12-3 or TRBV12-4 with TRBJ2-2; D is perhaps TRBD1 (5 bases). Trimming stripped 7 bases from V and 4 bases from J, with 7 bases between. The CDR3 has 12 residues. This CDR3 reads CASMTVTGELFF. The CDR3 DNA is TGTGCCAGCATGACAGTCACCGGGGAGCTGTTTTTT.

As to this clonotype: Here the CDR3 omits its conserved ending phenylalanine or tryptophan, so a read error is the likely source. The V gene is TRBV7-2, the J gene TRBJ1-2; no definite D call. Germline V gene lookup returns CDR1 SGHTA and CDR2 FQGNSA. The V and J ends lost 5 bases and 5 bases respectively, with 18 bases between them. CDR3 length: 15 amino acids. Here the CDR3 DNA reads TGTGCCAGCAGCCAAGGTCAAAGCCAGAGTTATGGCTACACCCTC. Translation gives CASSQGQSQSYGYTL.

On this clonotype itself: This could be a read error, since a much larger clone is one nucleotide away. The rearrangement uses TRBV11-1 and TRBJ2-5, with D tentatively TRBD2 (6 bases). The CDR3 sequence is 15 residues long. Germline assignment: CDR1 SGHAT and CDR2 FQDESV (reference sequence). Trimming took 1 base from V and 11 from J, leaving 20 bases between them. The CDR3 DNA is TGTGCCAGCAGCTTAGGTGGCGGGGCCTCCTACGGGCAGTACTTC. Its translation is CASSLGGGASYGQYF.

This clonotype showed up just once. The rearrangement joins TRBV25-1 to TRBJ1-1; the match to TRBD1 covers 9 bases. This CDR3 region has 16 residues. From germline, CDR1 is MGHDK and CDR2 SYGVNS. J gave up 12 bases and V 5 bases, and 19 bases lay outside the gene matches. CDR3 amino acids: CASSLLTGAGTGRTFF. The CDR3 bases are TGTGCCAGCAGTCTCCTGACTGGGGCGGGGACAGGGAGGACTTTCTTT. Supplemented by reference TRBV25-1 and TRBJ1-1, the full variable domain reads EADIYQTPRYLVIGTGKKITLECSQTMGHDKMYWYQQDPGMELHLIHYSYGVNSTEKGDLSSESTVSRIRTEHFPLTLESARPSHTSQYLCASSLLTGAGTGRTFFGQGTRLTVV.

The chain has TRBV6-1 and TRBJ2-7; D is unresolved. V lost 8 bases and J 5 bases, leaving 16 bases between the germline ends. CDR1 is MNHNS and CDR2 is SASEGT in the germline V gene. This CDR3 contains 13 residues. The CDR3 spells CASSPNHRDEQYF. The CDR3 nucleotides are TGTGCCAGCTCACCTAATCACCGGGACGAGCAGTACTTC.

This clonotype showed up just a few times. V is TRBV5-1 and J is TRBJ2-7; the match to TRBD1 covers 7 bases. J gave up 4 bases and V 1 base, and 8 bases lay outside the gene matches. Germline V CDR1 and CDR2: SGHRS, YFSETQ. The CDR3 is made up of 15 amino acids. Written as DNA, the CDR3 is TGCGCCAGCAGCTTGACAGGGGACGGTATGTACGAGCAGTACTTC. Encoded protein: CASSLTGDGMYEQYF.

The sample holds a few counts of this clonotype. The rearrangement links TRBV7-9 to TRBJ2-2; weak D call: TRBD1 (5 bases). CDR1 is SEHNR, CDR2 FQNEAQ, per germline (reference sequence). The length of the CDR3 is 16 residues. Trimming removed 5 bases from V and 2 bases from J, with 15 bases in between. CDR3 amino acids: CASSQDNQGNTGELFF. The CDR3 DNA is TGTGCCAGCAGCCAAGATAACCAGGGAAACACCGGGGAGCTGTTTTTT.

The rearrangement links TRBV5-1 to TRBJ2-3; D not resolved. Germline-derived CDR1 and CDR2 are SGHRS and YFSETQ. There are 12 residues in the CDR3. V was cut by 5 bases and J by 6 bases, with 10 bases left in between. CDR3 DNA sequence: TGCGCCAGCAGTCGGACGCGGGATACGCAGTATTTT. Encoded protein: CASSRTRDTQYF.

There are many counts of this clonotype. The rearrangement uses TRBV20-1 and TRBJ1-6; D uncertain. The germline V and J ends were trimmed by 2 bases and 6 bases, with 11 bases remaining between them. CDR3 length: 14 residues. Germline V gene data show CDR1 as DFQATT and CDR2 as SNEGSKA (reference sequence). The CDR3 bases are TGCAGTGCTAGATTAAGCACTTCTAATTCACCCCTCCACTTT. Translated: CSARLSTSNSPLHF.

This clonotype was picked up one time. No conserved phenylalanine or tryptophan ends this CDR3, so it is likely a read error. No DNA is shown, since the ends of the CDR3 on it are uncertain; the CDR3 is the one TCRdb lists. V usage is TRBV2 and J usage is TRBJ1-3; TRBD1 is the table's D call, not checked against the DNA. The CDR3 is made up of 9 amino acids, end residues included. Germline-derived CDR1 and CDR2 are SNHLY and FYNNEI. CDR3 residues: CASRTRTGV.

The genes are TRBV2 and TRBJ1-2, with 9 bases aligning to TRBD1. The CDR3 sequence is 12 residues long. From germline, CDR1 is SNHLY and CDR2 FYNNEI. V gave up 8 bases and J gave up 4 bases; unmatched junction bases: 2. The CDR3 here is CASQGQGYGYTF. In DNA, the CDR3 is TGTGCCAGCCAGGGACAGGGCTATGGCTACACCTTC.